A single sample gave rise to the 5 T cell receptor beta chains below, sequenced in a study of blood T cell repertoires in COVID-19. Sequencing used immunoSEQ multiplex PCR; TCRdb keeps in-frame clones, though not all of them. The table includes fewer than 200,000 clones, about 88% detected once. The sample taken for sequencing was PBMCs or T cells enriched from blood (not recorded which). These receptors all stem from a human donor with acute COVID-19. The donor label of this sample is uncertain.

DNA for the CDR3: TGTGCCAGTAGTATCCCAGGGGTGAACACTGAAGCTTTCTTT. It yields the protein CASSIPGVNTEAFF. This chain links TRBV19 with TRBJ1-1; D might be TRBD1 (6 bases). This CDR3 is built from 14 residues. V shed 3 bases and J shed 0 bases, with 8 bases lying between them. Germline CDR1 and CDR2: LNHDA and SQIVND (reference sequence).

This clone was seen just once. The chain couples TRBV3-1 (or the pseudogene TRBV3-2) to TRBJ2-4; TRBD2 matches 14 bases. There are 15 residues in the CDR3. With V trimmed by 4 bases and J by 11 bases, 7 bases remained unmatched. Germline lookup yields CDR1 LGHDT and CDR2 YNNKEL (reference sequence). The CDR3 sequence: CASSLGLAGGVVQYF. The CDR3, as DNA: TGTGCCAGCAGCCTCGGACTAGCGGGGGGCGTAGTTCAGTACTTC.

The CDR3 sequence: CASSLYETTFYEQYF. CDR3 nucleotides: TGTGCCAGCAGCTTGTACGAAACCACTTTCTACGAGCAGTACTTC. This chain uses TRBV11-1 with TRBJ2-7; D ambiguous. Looked up from germline, CDR1 is SGHAT and CDR2 is FQDESV (reference sequence). There are 15 residues in the CDR3. V was clipped by 3 bases and J by 3 bases, with 15 bases between them.

The genes are TRBV5-1 and TRBJ2-3; perhaps TRBD2 as D (6 bases). The CDR3 has 14 residues. V gave up 5 bases and J gave up 1 base, with 11 bases separating them. CDR1 and CDR2 (germline): SGHRS, YFSETQ. DNA for the CDR3: TGCGCCAGCAGGACCGGCGGGGGCACAGATACGCAGTATTTT. The encoded protein is CASRTGGGTDTQYF.

The chain links TRBV15 to TRBJ2-5; D gene uncertain. CDR1 is LNHNV, CDR2 YYDKDF, per germline (reference sequence). Between the trimmed V and J ends, which lost 0 bases and 5 bases, there was a span of 10 bases. This CDR3 spans 14 amino acids. The CDR3 DNA follows: TGTGCCACCAGCAGAGATGCCACCGGGGAGACCCAGTACTTC. Its translation: CATSRDATGETQYF.